This T cell receptor (beta chain) was identified during a study of T-cell reconstitution after alpha-beta-depleted transplantation in children. Unique molecular identifiers were incorporated into the prepared TCRbeta library. Using its own MiXCR run on the PCR reads, TCRdb lists one record per CDR3 protein. The sample shows a few hundred thousand distinct CDR3 sequences, over 9% of them seen only once. Findings of the study overall: Surviving recipient cells, namely T cells and thymic progenitors, were the source of high day-60 TCRbeta diversity in some patients. Newly made T cells mostly supplied T-cell counts and diversity one year after transplant. Reportedly, only several hundred clones from non-depleted graft cells drove alpha-beta T-cell counts at about two months.

This clonotype was recorded many times. What it binds is unknown. CDR1 MDHEN and CDR2 SYDVKM come from the germline V gene. This CDR3 contains 15 residues. The V gene lost 1 base and the J gene lost 3 bases, with 12 bases spanning the gap. The genes are TRBV28 and TRBJ1-1, with a weak D call TRBD1 (6 bases). The sample here was PBMCs, taken before TCRalphabeta/CD19-depleted stem cell transplant. The TCR sequence derives from a boy under two years old with acute myeloid leukemia, due to receive a stem cell transplant. CDR3 nucleotide sequence: TGTGCCAGCAGTTTATTCAGGGGTCGGGACACTGAAGCTTTCTTT. This encodes CASSLFRGRDTEAFF.